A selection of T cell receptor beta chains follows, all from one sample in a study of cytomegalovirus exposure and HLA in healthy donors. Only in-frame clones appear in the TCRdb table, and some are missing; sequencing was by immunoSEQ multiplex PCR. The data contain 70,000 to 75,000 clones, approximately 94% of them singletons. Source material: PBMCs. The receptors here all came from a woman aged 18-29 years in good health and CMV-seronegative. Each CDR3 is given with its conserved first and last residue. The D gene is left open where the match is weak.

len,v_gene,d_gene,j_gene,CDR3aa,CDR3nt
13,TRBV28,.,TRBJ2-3,CASSGGLTDTQYF,TGTGCCAGCAGTGGAGGACTCACAGATACGCAGTATTTT
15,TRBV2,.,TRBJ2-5,CASSGGRGSQETQYF,TGTGCCAGCAGTGGAGGGCGGGGTAGCCAAGAGACCCAGTACTTC
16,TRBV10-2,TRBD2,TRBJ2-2,CASSLTSGTYTGELFF,TGCGCCAGCAGCTTGACTAGCGGGACTTACACCGGGGAGCTGTTTTTT
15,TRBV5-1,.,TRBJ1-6,CASSLAGGTYSPLHF,TGCGCCAGCAGCTTGGCGGGGGGAACGTATTCACCCCTCCACTTT
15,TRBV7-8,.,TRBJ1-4,CASSHRRTENEKLFF,TGTGCCAGCAGCCACCGAAGGACAGAAAATGAAAAACTGTTTTTT
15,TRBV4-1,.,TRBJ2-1,CASTTTPGVYNEQFF,TGCGCCAGCACCACGACTCCCGGGGTCTACAATGAGCAGTTCTTC
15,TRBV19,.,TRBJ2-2,CASSKLGGAPGELFF,TGTGCCAGTAGTAAACTAGGGGGGGCCCCCGGGGAGCTGTTTTTT
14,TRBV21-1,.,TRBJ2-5,CASSNPTSRETQYF,TGTGCCAGCAGCAACCCTACTAGCCGAGAGACCCAGTACTTC
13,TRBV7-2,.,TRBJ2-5,CASSQRLVETQYF,TGTGCCAGCAGCCAGCGGTTGGTGGAGACCCAGTACTTC
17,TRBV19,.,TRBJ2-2,CASSPELFRGNTGELFF,TGTGCCAGTAGTCCTGAGCTGTTTAGGGGTAACACCGGGGAGCTGTTTTTT
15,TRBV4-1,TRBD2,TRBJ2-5,CASSRSGTSRETQYF,TGCGCCAGCAGCCGATCCGGGACTAGCCGGGAGACCCAGTACTTC
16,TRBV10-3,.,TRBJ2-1,CAISAISESSYNEQFF,TGTGCCATCAGCGCCATCAGCGAAAGCTCCTACAATGAGCAGTTCTTC
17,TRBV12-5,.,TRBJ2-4,CASGPDPPGDHGNIQYF,TGTGCTAGTGGTCCGGATCCACCAGGGGATCATGGAAACATTCAGTACTTC
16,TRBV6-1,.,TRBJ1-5,CASSEGKGSINQPQHF,TGTGCCAGCAGTGAGGGTAAAGGGAGTATTAATCAGCCCCAGCATTTT
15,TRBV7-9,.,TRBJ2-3,CASSSPGTRTDTQYF,TGTGCCAGCAGCTCCCCCGGGACTCGTACAGATACGCAGTATTTT
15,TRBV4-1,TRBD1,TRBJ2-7,CASSQVPGGRGEQYF,TGCGCCAGCAGCCAAGTTCCAGGGGGCAGGGGAGAGCAGTACTTC
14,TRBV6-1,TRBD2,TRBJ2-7,CASSEERGLDEQYF,TGTGCCAGCAGTGAAGAGCGGGGTCTCGACGAGCAGTACTTC
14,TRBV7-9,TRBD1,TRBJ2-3,CASSFRQGPDTQYF,TGTGCCAGCAGCTTCAGACAGGGGCCAGATACGCAGTATTTT